The rows below give T cell receptor beta chains drawn from one sample of a study of patients and donors after allogeneic stem cell transplantation. A single record per CDR3 protein comes from TCRdb applying MiXCR to the RT-PCR reads. The data show a few hundred thousand distinct CDR3 sequences, over 30% seen once. Specimen: blood, either unsorted or a sorted T cell fraction (not recorded which). These TCRs come from a human donor who was either an allogeneic HSCT recipient or a stem cell or donor lymphocyte infusion donor (not recorded which). It is not recorded whose cells these are; they may come from a transplant donor. The CDR3 runs from the conserved cysteine through the conserved F or W. A D gene is named only where the DNA matches it firmly. Only some rows state a clone size, as once, few, many or a class for expanded clones.

J gene: TRBJ2-3; clone size: -; D gene: TRBD2; V gene: TRBV4-1; CDR3 protein: CASSRLAGTDTQYF; CDR3 DNA: TGCGCCAGCAGCCGTCTAGCGGGGACAGATACGCAGTATTTT
J gene: TRBJ1-2; clone size: -; D gene: -; V gene: TRBV15; CDR3 protein: CATSRDPRVYGYTF; CDR3 DNA: TGTGCCACCAGCAGAGACCCCAGGGTATATGGCTACACCTTC
J gene: TRBJ2-5; clone size: -; D gene: -; V gene: TRBV5-6; CDR3 protein: CASRKREGRETQYF; CDR3 DNA: TGTGCCAGCAGGAAGCGTGAGGGTAGAGAGACCCAGTACTTC
J gene: TRBJ1-5; clone size: few; D gene: -; V gene: TRBV4-1; CDR3 protein: CASSQSRARGSNQPQHF; CDR3 DNA: TGCGCCAGCAGCCAAAGCCGGGCCCGGGGTAGCAATCAGCCCCAGCATTTT
J gene: TRBJ1-5; clone size: few; D gene: -; V gene: TRBV20-1; CDR3 protein: CSARDSNQPQHF; CDR3 DNA: TGCAGTGCGAGGGACTCTAATCAGCCCCAGCATTTT
J gene: TRBJ2-7; clone size: -; D gene: TRBD1; V gene: TRBV10-1; CDR3 protein: CASSRTGRYEQYF; CDR3 DNA: TGCGCCAGCAGTCGGACAGGGCGTTACGAGCAGTACTTC
J gene: TRBJ1-3; clone size: -; D gene: -; V gene: TRBV4-1; CDR3 protein: CASSQDWGVRDSGNTIYF; CDR3 DNA: TGCGCCAGCAGCCAAGATTGGGGGGTTAGGGACTCTGGAAACACCATATATTTT
J gene: TRBJ1-2; clone size: -; D gene: TRBD1; V gene: TRBV28; CDR3 protein: CASSFGTGDPYYGYTF; CDR3 DNA: TGTGCCAGCAGTTTCGGGACAGGGGATCCCTACTATGGCTACACCTTC
J gene: TRBJ2-3; clone size: few; D gene: -; V gene: TRBV4-1; CDR3 protein: CASSQLWRGGDTQYF; CDR3 DNA: TGCGCCAGCAGCCAATTATGGCGGGGAGGAGATACGCAGTATTTT
J gene: TRBJ1-1; clone size: few; D gene: TRBD1; V gene: TRBV10-3; CDR3 protein: CAIRGGQGEKNTEAFF; CDR3 DNA: TGTGCCATCAGGGGAGGACAGGGCGAGAAGAACACTGAAGCTTTCTTT
J gene: TRBJ1-4; clone size: -; D gene: -; V gene: TRBV5-1; CDR3 protein: CASSLGRNSNEKLFF; CDR3 DNA: TGCGCCAGCAGCCTCGGACGGAACTCTAATGAAAAACTGTTTTTT
J gene: TRBJ2-1; clone size: -; D gene: -; V gene: TRBV5-1; CDR3 protein: CASSPRVGVTYNEQFF; CDR3 DNA: TGCGCCAGCAGCCCTCGGGTGGGAGTGACCTACAATGAGCAGTTCTTC
J gene: TRBJ2-5; clone size: -; D gene: TRBD2; V gene: TRBV5-1; CDR3 protein: CASSLQTSHETQYF; CDR3 DNA: TGCGCCAGCAGCTTGCAGACTAGCCACGAGACCCAGTACTTC
J gene: TRBJ2-3; clone size: -; D gene: TRBD1; V gene: TRBV5-6; CDR3 protein: CASSLVRDSLVTDTQYF; CDR3 DNA: TGTGCCAGCAGCTTGGTGAGGGACAGCTTAGTCACAGATACGCAGTATTTT
J gene: TRBJ1-1; clone size: few; D gene: -; V gene: TRBV5-1; CDR3 protein: CASKPIWTENTEAFF; CDR3 DNA: TGCGCCAGCAAACCTATTTGGACAGAGAACACTGAAGCTTTCTTT
J gene: TRBJ2-1; clone size: -; D gene: -; V gene: TRBV3-1; CDR3 protein: CASSQGRQWDYNEQFF; CDR3 DNA: TGTGCCAGCAGCCAGGGGCGGCAGTGGGACTACAATGAGCAGTTCTTC
J gene: TRBJ1-6; clone size: -; D gene: -; V gene: TRBV10-3; CDR3 protein: CAISDGNRSPLHF; CDR3 DNA: TGTGCCATCAGCGACGGCAACCGTTCACCCCTCCACTTT
J gene: TRBJ1-5; clone size: -; D gene: -; V gene: TRBV6-6; CDR3 protein: CASRQGTNQPQHF; CDR3 DNA: TGTGCCAGCAGGCAGGGCACCAATCAGCCCCAGCATTTT
J gene: TRBJ1-5; clone size: few; D gene: -; V gene: TRBV7-9; CDR3 protein: CASSHWGRGGNQPQHF; CDR3 DNA: TGTGCCAGCAGCCACTGGGGACGAGGTGGCAATCAGCCCCAGCATTTT
J gene: TRBJ1-1; clone size: few; D gene: -; V gene: TRBV29-1; CDR3 protein: CSVVGLMNTEAFF; CDR3 DNA: TGCAGCGTTGTGGGCCTGATGAACACTGAAGCTTTCTTT
J gene: TRBJ1-6; clone size: few; D gene: -; V gene: TRBV18; CDR3 protein: CASSPQDIRGGAPLHF; CDR3 DNA: TGTGCCAGCTCACCACAAGATATCAGGGGTGGCGCACCCCTCCACTTT
J gene: TRBJ2-7; clone size: -; D gene: -; V gene: TRBV28; CDR3 protein: CASTHTGSSYEQYF; CDR3 DNA: TGTGCCAGCACTCATACAGGGTCTTCCTACGAGCAGTACTTC